This section outlines one TCR beta chain sequence together with its context. Antigen unknown. The sample originates from a study of cytomegalovirus exposure and HLA in healthy donors. For the study at large: In an earlier analysis, 95 million to 140 million unique TCR beta sequences were found from 200 million or so T cells. There were about 85 million unique TCRs (from HLA-typed donors) in an early data release.

Study-wide results and limits: Sequencing likely generated an artifact that appeared as a cluster of highly shared sequence variants. Of the V segments, some could not be distinguished, including TRBV6-2 and TRBV6-3, and were excluded.

The PCR ran on 60 Vbeta and 13 Jbeta primers. Some clones are missing from TCRdb's copy, which holds only in-frame ones; the method was immunoSEQ multiplex PCR. The sample records roughly 150,000 clones, about 80% being singletons. This CDR3 region has 15 residues. Germline-derived CDR1 and CDR2 are MNHNS and SASEGT. V shed 6 bases and J 2 bases; nucleotides not matched to a gene: 6. The sequenced sample consisted of PBMCs. The V call is TRBV6-1, the J call TRBJ1-5; 8 bases map to TRBD1. This sequence originates from a woman between 50 and 59 years old in good health and CMV-seropositive. CDR3 nucleotide sequence: TGTGCCAGCAGCCCAGGGGGCTTGGGCAATCAGCCCCAGCATTTT. It encodes CASSPGGLGNQPQHF.